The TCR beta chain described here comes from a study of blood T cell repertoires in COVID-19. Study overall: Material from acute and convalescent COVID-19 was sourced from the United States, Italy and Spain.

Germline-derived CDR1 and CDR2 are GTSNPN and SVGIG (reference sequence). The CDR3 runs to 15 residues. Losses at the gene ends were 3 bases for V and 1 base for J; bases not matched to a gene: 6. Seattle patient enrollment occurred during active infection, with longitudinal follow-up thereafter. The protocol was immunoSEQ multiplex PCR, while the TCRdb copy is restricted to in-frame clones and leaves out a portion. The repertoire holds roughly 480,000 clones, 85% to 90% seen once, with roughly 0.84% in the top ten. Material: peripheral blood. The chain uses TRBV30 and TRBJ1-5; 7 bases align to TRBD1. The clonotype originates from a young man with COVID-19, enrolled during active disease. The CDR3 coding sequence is TGTGCCTGGAGACCCGGGACAGCCAGCAATCAGCCCCAGCATTTT. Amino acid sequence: CAWRPGTASNQPQHF. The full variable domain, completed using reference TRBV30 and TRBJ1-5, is SQTIHQWPATLVQPVGSPLSLECTVEGTSNPNLYWYRQAAGRGLQLLFYSVGIGQISSEVPQNLSASRPQDRQFILSSKKLLLSDSGFYLCAWRPGTASNQPQHFGDGTRLSIL.